The clone carrying this TCR beta chain was seen only a few times. The antigen remains unidentified. The data were obtained in a study of cytomegalovirus exposure and HLA in healthy donors. Study overall: An early data release held around 80 million unique TCRs from HLA-typed donors. Points from the study as a whole: In an earlier analysis, about 90% or about 30%: the productive usage of most TCR beta V segments. Most of the CMV-associated TCR beta chains (in a later analysis) appeared to be HLA-restricted. Rarity characterized most TCR sequences, yet some public TCRs appeared in many donors.

This CDR3 is built from 10 residues. Germline assignment: CDR1 MNHNY and CDR2 SVGAGI (reference sequence). Trimming removed 10 bases from V and 11 bases from J; junction bases left unmatched: 5. The PCR made use of 60 Vbeta and 13 Jbeta primers. The table came from immunoSEQ multiplex PCR; TCRdb's copy has only in-frame clones and leaves some out. The sample lists about 160,000 clones; 75% to 90% were seen once. The sequence came from a young woman in good health and CMV-seronegative. The material sequenced was PBMCs. The genes are TRBV6-6 and TRBJ1-1; 9 bases are shared with TRBD1. DNA for the CDR3: TGTGCCATAGGACAGGGGTGGGCTTTCTTT. This encodes CAIGQGWAFF.